This entry lists 9 T cell receptor beta chains sequenced from one sample in a study of regulatory T cells in long-lasting Graves disease. Libraries of TCR beta came from iRepertoire HTBI primers plus Arm-PCR of CDR3 regions. TCRdb recomputed calls from the multiplex PCR reads with MiXCR, one row per CDR3 protein. The table has 250,000 to 300,000 distinct CDR3 sequences, more than 20% seen once. Indicated time point: persistent/refractory GD, antithyroid drugs over 5 years with positive TRAb. RNA extracted from PBMCs served as the sequencing template. This specimen consisted of peripheral blood mononuclear cells (PBMCs), obtained when the disease was refractory, from a patient treated with antithyroid drugs. The receptor source for this set is a female donor with Graves disease.

This clonotype turned up a few times. The rearrangement uses TRBV7-9 and TRBJ2-7; no clear D. The germline CDR1 and CDR2 sequences are SEHNR and FQNEAQ (reference sequence). Between the trimmed V and J ends, which lost 5 bases and 2 bases, there was a span of 16 bases. The CDR3 length is 15 residues. The DNA for the CDR3 is TGTGCCAGCAGCCTAGGTCCGATGGCCACCTACGAGCAGTACTTC. Amino acids: CASSLGPMATYEQYF.

This clonotype was detected many times. The chain joins TRBV6-1 to TRBJ1-1; 7 nucleotides align to TRBD1. The length of the CDR3 is 13 residues. V lost 10 bases, J lost 5 bases, and 10 bases stayed unmatched. Germline values: CDR1 MNHNS, CDR2 SASEGT. CDR3 region: CAIQGNMLTEAFF. For the CDR3, the DNA is TGTGCCATACAGGGGAACATGTTGACTGAAGCTTTCTTT.

This clonotype was observed a few times. The genes are TRBV30 and TRBJ1-6; 7 nucleotides align to TRBD1. CDR1 GTSNPN and CDR2 SVGIG come from the germline V gene (reference sequence). V lost 3 bases, J lost 6 bases, and 5 bases stayed unmatched. The CDR3 spans 14 residues. The DNA of the CDR3 is TGTGCCTGGAGCACCGGGACAGTTAATTCACCCCTCCACTTT. This gives the protein CAWSTGTVNSPLHF. The variable domain in full, completed from reference TRBV30 and TRBJ1-6, reads SQTIHQWPATLVQPVGSPLSLECTVEGTSNPNLYWYRQAAGRGLQLLFYSVGIGQISSEVPQNLSASRPQDRQFILSSKKLLLSDSGFYLCAWSTGTVNSPLHFGNGTRLTVT.

V usage is TRBV24-1 and J usage is TRBJ2-7; 7 nucleotides match TRBD2. Germline lookup yields CDR1 KGHDR and CDR2 SFDVKD. Unmatched junction bases numbered 10, after V lost 3 bases and J lost 0 bases. The CDR3 runs 17 residues. CDR3 nucleotide sequence: TGTGCCACCAGTGATCCCTCGGACCAGCGGGACTCCTACGAGCAGTACTTC. The encoded protein is CATSDPSDQRDSYEQYF.

This clonotype has just a few counts. The chain couples TRBV20-1 to TRBJ2-7; 9 bases match TRBD2. The CDR3 covers 13 residues. Germline V gene sequence: CDR1 DFQATT, CDR2 SNEGSKA (reference sequence). The J segment lost 4 bases and the V segment lost 3 bases, leaving 4 bases of the junction unmatched. As DNA, the CDR3 is TGCAGTGCTAGTCGGGCGGGAGGGTACGAGCAGTACTTC. Residues: CSASRAGGYEQYF.

This clonotype was seen a handful of times. The DNA for the CDR3 is TGTGCCAGCAGCTTCGTAGGGGAGAAAAGTTGGGATGAGCAGTTCTTC. It translates to CASSFVGEKSWDEQFF. The rearrangement joins TRBV5-5 to TRBJ2-1; either TRBD1 or TRBD2 may supply D (5 bases each). The CDR3 covers 16 residues. V lost 2 bases to trimming and J lost 8 bases, with 20 bases between them. The germline V gene encodes CDR1 SGHKS and CDR2 YYEKEE (reference sequence).

This clonotype was seen at least ten times. The rearrangement links TRBV6-5 to TRBJ1-1; D ambiguous. Germline CDR1 MNHEY, CDR2 SVGAGI. V was shortened by 4 bases and J by 3 bases, with 18 bases between the two germline ends. This CDR3 comprises 16 residues. CDR3 in amino acids: CASSSHNLGLDTEAFF. The CDR3 bases are TGTGCCAGCAGTTCCCACAATCTGGGTTTGGACACTGAAGCTTTCTTT.

The rearrangement joins TRBV5-1 to TRBJ2-1; 11 nucleotides line up with TRBD1. The CDR3 is made up of 14 amino acids. The trim removed 4 bases at V and 9 bases at J, leaving 6 bases unmatched. CDR1 SGHRS and CDR2 YFSETQ come from the germline V gene. The CDR3 DNA sequence: TGCGCCAGCAGCCCCAGGGACAGGGGGGGTGAGCAGTTCTTC. Translation: CASSPRDRGGEQFF.

The CDR3 nucleotides are TGTGCCTGGAGTGTACGGGTCGGCTACTATGGCTACACCTTC. It translates to CAWSVRVGYYGYTF. The gene calls are TRBV30 and TRBJ1-2; D gene unclear. The CDR3 length is 14 residues. Trimming shortened V by 0 bases and J by 3 bases, and 11 bases separated the two germline ends. Germline V lookup: CDR1 GTSNPN, CDR2 SVGIG (reference sequence).